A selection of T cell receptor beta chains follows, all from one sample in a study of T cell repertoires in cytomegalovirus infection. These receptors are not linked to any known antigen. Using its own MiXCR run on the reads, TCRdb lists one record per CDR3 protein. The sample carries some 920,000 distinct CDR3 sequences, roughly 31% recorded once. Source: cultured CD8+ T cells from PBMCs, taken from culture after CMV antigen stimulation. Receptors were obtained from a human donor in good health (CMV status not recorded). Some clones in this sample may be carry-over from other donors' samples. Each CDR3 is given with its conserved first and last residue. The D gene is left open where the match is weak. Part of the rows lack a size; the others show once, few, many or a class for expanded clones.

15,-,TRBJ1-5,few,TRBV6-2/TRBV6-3,TGTGCCAGCAGTTTGGTCAGGGCTGGGAATCAGCCCCAGCATTTT,CASSLVRAGNQPQHF
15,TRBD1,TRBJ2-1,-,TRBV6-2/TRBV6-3,TGTGCCAGCAGCAAAGAAGGGACAGGGATACATGAGCAGTTCTTC,CASSKEGTGIHEQFF
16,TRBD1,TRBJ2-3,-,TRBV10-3,TGTGCCATCTCAACCGGGACAGGGGGTTCCACAGATACGCAGTATTTT,CAISTGTGGSTDTQYF
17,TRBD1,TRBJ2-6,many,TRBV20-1,TGCAGTGCTTATTCCGGGGACAGGTCCTCTGGGGCCAACGTCCTGACTTTC,CSAYSGDRSSGANVLTF
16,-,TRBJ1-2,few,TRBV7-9,TGTGCCAGCAGCCCGAGGGACTACCGGAAGGTCGCTGGCTACACCTTC,CASSPRDYRKVAGYTF
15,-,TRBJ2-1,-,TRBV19,TGTGCCAGTAGTACGTCAGAGGAACCGTACAATGAGCAGTTCTTC,CASSTSEEPYNEQFF
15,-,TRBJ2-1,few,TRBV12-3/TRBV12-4,TGTGCCAGCAGTTTAGCGCTAGGACAGTCATCTGAGCAGTTCTTC,CASSLALGQSSEQFF
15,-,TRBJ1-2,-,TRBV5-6,TGTGCCAGCAGCGTTTCAACCACCTCCTATTATGGCTACACCTTC,CASSVSTTSYYGYTF
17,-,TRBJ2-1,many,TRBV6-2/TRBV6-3,TGTGCCAGCAGGATTCGACATGGGACGGGGGCTCACAATGAGCAGTTCTTC,CASRIRHGTGAHNEQFF
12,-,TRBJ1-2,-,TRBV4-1,TGCGCCAGCAGCCAAGAATGGGGGGGCTACACCTTC,CASSQEWGGYTF
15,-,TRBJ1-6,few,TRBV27,TGTGCCAGCAGGCCCCTCGGGGGAAAGGGGACACCCCTCCACTTT,CASRPLGGKGTPLHF
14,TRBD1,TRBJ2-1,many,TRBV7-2,TGTGCCAGCAGCTTACGGGACAGGGGGAATGAGCAGTTCTTC,CASSLRDRGNEQFF
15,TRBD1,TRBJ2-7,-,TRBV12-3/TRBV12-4,TGTGCCAGCAGTTATGGGGGACAGGGGCCCTACGAGCAGTACTTC,CASSYGGQGPYEQYF
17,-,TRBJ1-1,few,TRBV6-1,TGTGCCAGCAGTGAACCTCTCGACAGGACCCTGAACACTGAAGCTTTCTTT,CASSEPLDRTLNTEAFF
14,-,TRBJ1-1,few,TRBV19,TGTGCCTCTTCTTGGACAGTCTGGAACACTGAAGCTTTCTTT,CASSWTVWNTEAFF
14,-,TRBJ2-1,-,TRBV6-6,TGTGCCAGCAGTTACGTCTACCCTGGTAATGAGCAGTTCTTC,CASSYVYPGNEQFF
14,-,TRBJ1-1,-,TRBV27,TGTGCCAGCAGTTTATCAGGGCGGATCACTGAAGCTTTCTTT,CASSLSGRITEAFF
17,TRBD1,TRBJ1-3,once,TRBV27,TGTGCCAGCAGTTTGTCCGGGACAGGGAGACGAGGAAACACCATATATTTT,CASSLSGTGRRGNTIYF
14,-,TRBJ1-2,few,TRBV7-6,TGTGCCAGCAGCTTAGAAGGACGGACCTATGGCTACACCTTC,CASSLEGRTYGYTF
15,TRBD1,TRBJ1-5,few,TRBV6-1,TGTGCCAGCAGTGAAGCGGAGGGGGCAGGGCAGCCCCAGCATTTT,CASSEAEGAGQPQHF
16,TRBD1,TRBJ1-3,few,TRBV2,TGTGCCAGCAGTGGGGAAACGGACAGGATTGGAAACACCATATATTTT,CASSGETDRIGNTIYF
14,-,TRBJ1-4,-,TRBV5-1,TGCGCCAGCAGCTTGTCAGGAGGGGATGAAAAACTGTTTTTT,CASSLSGGDEKLFF
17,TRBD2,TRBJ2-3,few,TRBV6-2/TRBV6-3,TGTGCCAGCAGGAACCCGGGACTAGCGGTCCTCACGGGTACGCAGTATTTT,CASRNPGLAVLTGTQYF
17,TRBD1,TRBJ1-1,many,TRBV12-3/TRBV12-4,TGTGCCAGCAGTCTCCCCCGGGACAGGGGTGGTTTTGGTGAAGCTTTCTTT,CASSLPRDRGGFGEAFF
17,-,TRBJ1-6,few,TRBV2,TGTGCCAGCAGTGAAGACTCAACGACGTATTATAATTCACCCCTCCACTTT,CASSEDSTTYYNSPLHF
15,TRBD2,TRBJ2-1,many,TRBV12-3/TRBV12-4,TGTGCCAGCAGTACCGGGACTAGTCGGTTCAGTGAGCAGTTCTTC,CASSTGTSRFSEQFF
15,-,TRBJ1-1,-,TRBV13,TGTGCCAGCAGCTTTTTGTCCCAGGGGAGCACTGAAGCTTTCTTT,CASSFLSQGSTEAFF
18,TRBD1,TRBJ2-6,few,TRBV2,TGTGCCAGCTGGGGAAGGACAGGGGGCCTGTCTGGGGCCAACGTCCTGACTTTC,CASWGRTGGLSGANVLTF
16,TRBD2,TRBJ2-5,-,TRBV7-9,TGTGCCAGCAGCTTAGTGGAGACTAGCGTCGGCGAGACCCAGTACTTC,CASSLVETSVGETQYF
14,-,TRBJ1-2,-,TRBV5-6,TGTGCCAGCAGCTTGAAGCCGGGGAACTATGGCTACACCTTC,CASSLKPGNYGYTF
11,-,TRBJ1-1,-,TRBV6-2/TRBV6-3,TGTGCCAGCGGGGAGGGAACTGAAGCTTTCTTT,CASGEGTEAFF
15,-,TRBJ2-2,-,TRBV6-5,TGTGCCAGCAGTTACAACAGACTAAACACCGGGGAGCTGTTTTTT,CASSYNRLNTGELFF
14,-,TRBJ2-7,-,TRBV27,TGTGCCGGCAGTTCAACAGACAGGTTCTACGAGCAGTACTTC,CAGSSTDRFYEQYF
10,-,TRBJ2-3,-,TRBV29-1,TGCAGCGCCGGTGGGGATACGCAGTATTTT,CSAGGDTQYF
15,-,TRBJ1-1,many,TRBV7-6,TGTGCCAGCAGCTTAACAGACGGATTGAACACTGAAGCTTTCTTT,CASSLTDGLNTEAFF
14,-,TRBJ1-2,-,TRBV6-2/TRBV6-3,TGTGCCAGCAGTTACGATGGGCCGTCCTATGGCTACACCTTC,CASSYDGPSYGYTF
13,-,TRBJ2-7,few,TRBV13,TGTGCCAGCAGCTTCCAAGGGGCGGAAGAGCAGTACTTC,CASSFQGAEEQYF
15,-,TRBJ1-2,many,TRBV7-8,TGTGCCAGCAGCTTAGCGGCCAGGGGTTCTAGTGGCTACACCTTC,CASSLAARGSSGYTF
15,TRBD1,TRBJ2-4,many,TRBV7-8,TGTGCCAGCAGCTTAGTGGGGACAGGGATTGTCATTCAGTACTTC,CASSLVGTGIVIQYF
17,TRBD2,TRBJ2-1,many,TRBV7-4,TGTGCCAGCAGCTTAGGGCCGGGACTAAACATTTACAATGAGCAGTTCTTC,CASSLGPGLNIYNEQFF
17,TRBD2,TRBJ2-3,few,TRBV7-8,TGTGCCAGCAGCTTAGAAAATAGCGGGGGTCCGATAGATACGCAGTATTTT,CASSLENSGGPIDTQYF
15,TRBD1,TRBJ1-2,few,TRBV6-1,TGTGCCAGCAGTGAAGTTGGGACAGGGGAACCGTGCTACACCTTC,CASSEVGTGEPCYTF
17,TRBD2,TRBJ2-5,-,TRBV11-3,TGTGCCAGCAGCTCGGGACTAGCGGGGGGGAAAGAAGAGACCCAGTACTTC,CASSSGLAGGKEETQYF
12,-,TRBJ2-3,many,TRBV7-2,TGTGCCAGCAGCTCGATTTGGGATACGCAGTATTTT,CASSSIWDTQYF
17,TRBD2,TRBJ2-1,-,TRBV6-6,TGTGCCAGCAGTTATCCACTACTAGCGGGGGCCGACAATGAGCAGTTCTTC,CASSYPLLAGADNEQFF
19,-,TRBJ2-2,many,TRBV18,TGTGCCAGCTCACCACGGCCCCGTCCCGGGACCGAAAACACCGGGGAGCTGTTTTTT,CASSPRPRPGTENTGELFF
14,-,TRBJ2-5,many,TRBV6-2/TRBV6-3,TGTGCCAGCATCTCGGAAGGGAGACGAGGGACCCAGTACTTC,CASISEGRRGTQYF
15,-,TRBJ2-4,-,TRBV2,TGTGCCAGCAGCCGGGGACTCGAGGGAAAAAACATTCAGTACTTC,CASSRGLEGKNIQYF
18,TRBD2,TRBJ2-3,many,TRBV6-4,TGTGCCAGCAGTGAGGGCTCGGGCGGGGGGCCCTACACAGATACGCAGTATTTT,CASSEGSGGGPYTDTQYF
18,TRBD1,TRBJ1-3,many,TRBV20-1,TGCAGTGCTAGAGACCGGGACAGGGCTAATGCGGGTGGAAACACCATATATTTT,CSARDRDRANAGGNTIYF
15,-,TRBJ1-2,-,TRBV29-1,TGCAGCGTTGAAGATCTCACAAAGGGAAACTATGGCTACACCTTC,CSVEDLTKGNYGYTF
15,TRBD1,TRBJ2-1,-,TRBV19,TGTGCCAGTACCCCCTCGGACAGGCTAGAAAATGAGCAGTTCTTC,CASTPSDRLENEQFF
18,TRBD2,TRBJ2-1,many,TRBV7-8,TGTGCCAGCAGCCCCAAGGCGACTAGCGGGGGAGGCTACAATGAGCAGTTCTTC,CASSPKATSGGGYNEQFF
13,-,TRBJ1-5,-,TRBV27,TGTGCCAGCAGTTCTAAGAGCAATCAGCCCCAGCATTTT,CASSSKSNQPQHF
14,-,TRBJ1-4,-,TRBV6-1,TGTGCCAGCAGTGAATGGTACACCTCTGAAAAACTGTTTTTT,CASSEWYTSEKLFF
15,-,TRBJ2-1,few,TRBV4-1,TGCGCCAGCAGCCAAGATCGACAGTTAAACAATGAGCAGTTCTTC,CASSQDRQLNNEQFF
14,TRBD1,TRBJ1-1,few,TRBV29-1,TGCAGCGCCCGGACAGGGGCCGGGAACACTGAAGCTTTCTTT,CSARTGAGNTEAFF
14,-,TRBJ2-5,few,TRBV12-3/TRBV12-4,TGTGCCAGCAGTCCGCAGGCAGTCCAAGAGACCCAGTACTTC,CASSPQAVQETQYF
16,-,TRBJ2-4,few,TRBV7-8,TGTGCCAGCAGCTCCCGCGGCGGGCAGGGAAAAAACATTCAGTACTTC,CASSSRGGQGKNIQYF
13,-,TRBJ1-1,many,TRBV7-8,TGTGCCAGCAGCTTAATAACAGGGACAGAAGCTTTCTTT,CASSLITGTEAFF